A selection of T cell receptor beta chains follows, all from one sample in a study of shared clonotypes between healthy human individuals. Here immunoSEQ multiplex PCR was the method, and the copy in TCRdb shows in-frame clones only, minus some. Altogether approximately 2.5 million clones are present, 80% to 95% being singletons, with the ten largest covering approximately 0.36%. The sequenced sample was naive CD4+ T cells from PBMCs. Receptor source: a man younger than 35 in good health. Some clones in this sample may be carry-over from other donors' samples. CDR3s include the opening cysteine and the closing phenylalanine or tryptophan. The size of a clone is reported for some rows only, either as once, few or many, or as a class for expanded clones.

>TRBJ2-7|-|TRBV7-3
CASSLGVSGRGAVQYF
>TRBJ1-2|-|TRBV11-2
CASSAQGTSNYGYTF
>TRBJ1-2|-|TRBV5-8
CASRQTGGPYGYTF
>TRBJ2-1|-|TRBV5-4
CASSQEGRGPYNEQFF
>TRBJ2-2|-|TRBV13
CASSFRRGLTGELFF
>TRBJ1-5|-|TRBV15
CATSRQAQGQPQHF
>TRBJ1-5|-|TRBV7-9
CASSPITFREPQHF
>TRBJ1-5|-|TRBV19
CASSLDRTQPQHF
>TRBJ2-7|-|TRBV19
CASSMRWGPGLPSDEQYF
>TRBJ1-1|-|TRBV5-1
CASSLGTGEAFF
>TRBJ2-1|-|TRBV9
CASSESGLAAHISYNEQFF
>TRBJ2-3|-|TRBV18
CASSPPAGGDTQYF
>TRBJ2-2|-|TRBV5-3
CARSPTLAGLTGELFF
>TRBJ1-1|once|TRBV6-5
CASRPSQGNTEAFF
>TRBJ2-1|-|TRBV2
CASSYDRAVNNEQFF
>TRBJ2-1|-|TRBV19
CASSIDWGTSGKSYNEQFF
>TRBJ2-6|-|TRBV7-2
CASSLTGWGTGANVLTF
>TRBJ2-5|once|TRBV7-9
CASSPKGETQYF
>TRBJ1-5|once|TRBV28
CASSFTIDQPQHF
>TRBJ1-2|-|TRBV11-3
CASSLTAAIHGYTF
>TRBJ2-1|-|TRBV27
CASSPGFGQTYNEQFF
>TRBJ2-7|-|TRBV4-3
CASSQDAVGEQYF
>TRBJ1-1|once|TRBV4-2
CASGQRTVNTEAFF
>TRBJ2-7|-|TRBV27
CASSLRGNEQYF
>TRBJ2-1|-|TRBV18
CASSPLRSSYNEQFF
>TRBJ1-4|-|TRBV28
CASSPLKAGLTTNEKLFF
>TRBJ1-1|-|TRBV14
CASSRGLYTEAFF
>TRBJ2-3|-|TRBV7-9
CASSLAGATDTQYF
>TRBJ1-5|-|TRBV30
CAWSKPGGVQPQHF
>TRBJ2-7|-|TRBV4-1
CASSPGTGDYEQYF
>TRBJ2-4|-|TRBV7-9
CASSRGEAKNIQYF
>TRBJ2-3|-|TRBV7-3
CASSLLGVTDTQYF
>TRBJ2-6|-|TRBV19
CASSIQGREANVLTF
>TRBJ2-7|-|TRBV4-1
CASSQSRGFFSGQYEQYF
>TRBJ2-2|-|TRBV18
CASSPTGLNTGELFF
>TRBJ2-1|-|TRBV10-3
CAISGRSGAYNEQFF
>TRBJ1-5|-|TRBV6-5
CASSWGQGNNQPQHF
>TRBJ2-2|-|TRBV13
CASRSNRFPGLAGDRNTGELFF
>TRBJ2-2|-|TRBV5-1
CASSLETTGELFF
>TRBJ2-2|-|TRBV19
CASRGLADTGELFF
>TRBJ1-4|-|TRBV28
CASSSNEKLFF
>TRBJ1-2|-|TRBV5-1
CASKTGASDYGYTF
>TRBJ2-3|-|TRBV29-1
CSVDLWTPQPDTQYF
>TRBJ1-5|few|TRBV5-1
CASSLGYSNQPQHF
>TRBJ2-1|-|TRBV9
CASSAQDRYNEQFF
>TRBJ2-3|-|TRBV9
CASSVGVVAGGHSSNTQYF
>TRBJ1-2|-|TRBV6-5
CATRLGQVPNYGYTF
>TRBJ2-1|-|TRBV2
CASSAPGRGNYNEQFF
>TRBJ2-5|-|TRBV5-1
CASSSNRLAGKETQYF
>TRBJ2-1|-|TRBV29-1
CSVEGGGLAGGTSYNEQFF
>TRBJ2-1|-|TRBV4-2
CASSQEVEVRGNEQFF
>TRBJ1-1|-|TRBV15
CATSRESTGQINTEAFF
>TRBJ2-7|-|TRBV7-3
CASSLGDTSGREQYF